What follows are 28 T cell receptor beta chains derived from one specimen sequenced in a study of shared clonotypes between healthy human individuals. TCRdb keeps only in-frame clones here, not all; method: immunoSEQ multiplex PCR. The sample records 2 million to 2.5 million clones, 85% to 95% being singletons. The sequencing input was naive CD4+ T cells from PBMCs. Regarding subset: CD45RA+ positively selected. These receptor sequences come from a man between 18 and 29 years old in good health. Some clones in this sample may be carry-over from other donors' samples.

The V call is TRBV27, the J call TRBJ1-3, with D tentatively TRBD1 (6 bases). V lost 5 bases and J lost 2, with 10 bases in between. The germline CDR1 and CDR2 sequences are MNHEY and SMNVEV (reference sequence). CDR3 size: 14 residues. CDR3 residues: CASSPQGTGNTIYF. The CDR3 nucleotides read TGTGCCAGCAGTCCCCAGGGGACTGGAAACACCATATATTTT.

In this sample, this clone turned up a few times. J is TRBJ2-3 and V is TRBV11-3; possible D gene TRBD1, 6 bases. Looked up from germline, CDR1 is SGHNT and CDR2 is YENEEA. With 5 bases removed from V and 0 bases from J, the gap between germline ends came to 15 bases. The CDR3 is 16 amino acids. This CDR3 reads CASSKEGTLSTDTQYF. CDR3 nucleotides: TGTGCCAGCAGCAAAGAGGGGACACTCAGCACAGATACGCAGTATTTT.

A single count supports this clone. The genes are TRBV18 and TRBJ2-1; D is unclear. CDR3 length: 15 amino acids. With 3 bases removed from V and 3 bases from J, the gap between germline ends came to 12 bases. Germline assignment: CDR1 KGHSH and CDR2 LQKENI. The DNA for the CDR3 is TGTGCCAGCTCACCCTCCTTTACGAACTACAATGAGCAGTTCTTC. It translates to CASSPSFTNYNEQFF.

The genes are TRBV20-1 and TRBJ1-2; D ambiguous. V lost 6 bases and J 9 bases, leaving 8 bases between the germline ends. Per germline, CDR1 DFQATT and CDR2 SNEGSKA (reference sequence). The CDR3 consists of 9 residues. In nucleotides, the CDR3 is TGCAGTGCCCCCTCCCGCTACACCTTC. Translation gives CSAPSRYTF.

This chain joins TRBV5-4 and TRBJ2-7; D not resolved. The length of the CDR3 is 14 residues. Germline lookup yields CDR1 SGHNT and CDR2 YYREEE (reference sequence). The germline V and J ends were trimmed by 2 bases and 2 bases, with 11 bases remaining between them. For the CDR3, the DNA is TGTGCCAGCAGCTTTACAAGCACCCCCTACGAGCAGTACTTC. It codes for CASSFTSTPYEQYF.

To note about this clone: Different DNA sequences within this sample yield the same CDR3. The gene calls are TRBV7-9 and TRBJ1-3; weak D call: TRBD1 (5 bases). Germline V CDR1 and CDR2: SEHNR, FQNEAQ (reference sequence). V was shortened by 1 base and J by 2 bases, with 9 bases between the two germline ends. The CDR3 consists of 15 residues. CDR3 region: CASSLVSGAGNTIYF. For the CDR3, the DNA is TGTGCCAGCAGCTTAGTATCGGGGGCTGGAAACACCATATATTTT.

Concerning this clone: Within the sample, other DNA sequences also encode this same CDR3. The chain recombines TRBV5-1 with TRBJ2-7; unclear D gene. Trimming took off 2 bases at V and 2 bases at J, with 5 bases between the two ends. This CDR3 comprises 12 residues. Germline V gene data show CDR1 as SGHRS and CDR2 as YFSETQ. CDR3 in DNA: TGCGCCAGCAGCTTAGGAGCCTACGAGCAGTACTTC. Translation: CASSLGAYEQYF. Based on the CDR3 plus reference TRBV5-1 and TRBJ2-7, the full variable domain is KAGVTQTPRYLIKTRGQQVTLSCSPISGHRSVSWYQQTPGQGLQFLFEYFSETQRNKGNFPGRFSGRQFSNSRSEMNVSTLELGDSALYLCASSLGAYEQYFGPGTRLTVT.

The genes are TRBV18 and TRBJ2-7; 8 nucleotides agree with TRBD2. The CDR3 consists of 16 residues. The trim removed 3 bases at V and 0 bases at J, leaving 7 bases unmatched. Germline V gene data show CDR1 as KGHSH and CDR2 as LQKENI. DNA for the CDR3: TGTGCCAGCTCACCCAGATGGAGCGGGAGCTCCTACGAGCAGTACTTC. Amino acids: CASSPRWSGSSYEQYF.

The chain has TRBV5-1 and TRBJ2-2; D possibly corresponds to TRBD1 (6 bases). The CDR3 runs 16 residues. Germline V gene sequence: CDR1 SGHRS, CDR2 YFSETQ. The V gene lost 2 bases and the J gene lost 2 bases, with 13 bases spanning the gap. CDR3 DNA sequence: TGCGCCAGCAGCTTATTTACAGGGAGCAACACCGGGGAGCTGTTTTTT. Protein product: CASSLFTGSNTGELFF.

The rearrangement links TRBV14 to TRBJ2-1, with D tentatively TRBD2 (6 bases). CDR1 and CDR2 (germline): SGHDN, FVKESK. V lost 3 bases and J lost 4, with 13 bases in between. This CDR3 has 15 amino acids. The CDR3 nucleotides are TGTGCCAGCAGCCAGGGGACTCCTCAGTACAATGAGCAGTTCTTC. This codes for CASSQGTPQYNEQFF. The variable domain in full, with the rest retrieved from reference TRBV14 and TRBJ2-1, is EAGVTQFPSHSVIEKGQTVTLRCDPISGHDNLYWYRRVMGKEIKFLLHFVKESKQDESGMPNNRFLAERTGGTYSTLKVQPAELEDSGVYFCASSQGTPQYNEQFFGPGTRLTVL.

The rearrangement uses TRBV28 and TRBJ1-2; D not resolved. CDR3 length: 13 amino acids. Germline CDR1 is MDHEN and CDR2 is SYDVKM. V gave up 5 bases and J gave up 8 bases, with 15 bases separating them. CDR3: CASSPGLLGGYTF. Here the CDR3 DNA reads TGTGCCAGCAGTCCCGGACTGTTGGGAGGCTACACCTTC.

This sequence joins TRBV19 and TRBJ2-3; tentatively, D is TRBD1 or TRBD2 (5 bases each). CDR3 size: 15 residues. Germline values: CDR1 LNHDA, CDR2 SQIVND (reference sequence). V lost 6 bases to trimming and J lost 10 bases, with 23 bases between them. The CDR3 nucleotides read TGTGCCAGTAGATATCCCGGGACGGCCGTGGGGCCGCAGTATTTT. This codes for CASRYPGTAVGPQYF. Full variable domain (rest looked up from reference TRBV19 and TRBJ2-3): DGGITQSPKYLFRKEGQNVTLSCEQNLNHDAMYWYRQDPGQGLRLIYYSQIVNDFQKGDIAEGYSVSREKKESFPLTVTSAQKNPTAFYLCASRYPGTAVGPQYFGPGTRLTVL.

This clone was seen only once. The CDR3 region has the DNA TGTGCCAGCAGTTTACCCGCGGAATACGAGCAGTACTTC. Amino acids: CASSLPAEYEQYF. This chain links TRBV28 with TRBJ2-7; no definite D call. This CDR3 has 13 amino acids. Per germline, CDR1 MDHEN and CDR2 SYDVKM. Trimming stripped 2 bases from V and 4 bases from J, with 9 bases between.

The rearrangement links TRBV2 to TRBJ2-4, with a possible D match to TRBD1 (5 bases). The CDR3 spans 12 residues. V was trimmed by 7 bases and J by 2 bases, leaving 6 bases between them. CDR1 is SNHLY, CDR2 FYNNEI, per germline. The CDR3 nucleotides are TGTGCCAGCACAGGGCCCAAAAACATTCAGTACTTC. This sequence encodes CASTGPKNIQYF.

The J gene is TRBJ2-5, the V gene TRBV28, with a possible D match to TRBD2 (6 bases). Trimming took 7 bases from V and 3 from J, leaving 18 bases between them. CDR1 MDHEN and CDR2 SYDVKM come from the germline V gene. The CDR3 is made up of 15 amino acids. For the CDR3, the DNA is TGTGCCAGCAACCGGAGGGGCCAACCGGAAGAGACCCAGTACTTC. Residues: CASNRRGQPEETQYF.

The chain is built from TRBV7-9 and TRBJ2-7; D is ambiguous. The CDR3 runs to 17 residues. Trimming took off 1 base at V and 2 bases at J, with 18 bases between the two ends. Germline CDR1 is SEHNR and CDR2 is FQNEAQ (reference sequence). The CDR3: CASSLELTQGGTYEQYF. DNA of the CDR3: TGTGCCAGCAGCTTAGAGCTGACTCAAGGTGGGACCTACGAGCAGTACTTC.

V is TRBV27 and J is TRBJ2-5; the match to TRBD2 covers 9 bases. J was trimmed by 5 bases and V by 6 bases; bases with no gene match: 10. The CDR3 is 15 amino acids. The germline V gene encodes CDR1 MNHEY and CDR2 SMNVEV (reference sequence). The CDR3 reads CASRFKGTSRETQYF. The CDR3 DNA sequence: TGTGCCAGCAGGTTCAAAGGGACTAGCAGGGAGACCCAGTACTTC.

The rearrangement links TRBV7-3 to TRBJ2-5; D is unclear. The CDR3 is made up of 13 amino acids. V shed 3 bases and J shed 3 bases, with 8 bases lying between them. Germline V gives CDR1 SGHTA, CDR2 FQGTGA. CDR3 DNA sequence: TGTGCCAGCAGCTTCTCCCTGGAAGAGACCCAGTACTTC. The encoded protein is CASSFSLEETQYF.

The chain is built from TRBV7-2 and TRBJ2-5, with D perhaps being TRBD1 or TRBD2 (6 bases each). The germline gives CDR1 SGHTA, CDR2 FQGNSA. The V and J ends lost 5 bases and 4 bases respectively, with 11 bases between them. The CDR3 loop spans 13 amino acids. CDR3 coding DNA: TGTGCCAGCAGCCGGGGGCGAGCAGAGACCCAGTACTTC. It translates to CASSRGRAETQYF. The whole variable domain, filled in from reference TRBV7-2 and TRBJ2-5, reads GAGVSQSPSNKVTEKGKDVELRCDPISGHTALYWYRQSLGQGLEFLIYFQGNSAPDKSGLPSDRFSAERTGGSVSTLTIQRTQQEDSAVYLCASSRGRAETQYFGPGTRLLVL.

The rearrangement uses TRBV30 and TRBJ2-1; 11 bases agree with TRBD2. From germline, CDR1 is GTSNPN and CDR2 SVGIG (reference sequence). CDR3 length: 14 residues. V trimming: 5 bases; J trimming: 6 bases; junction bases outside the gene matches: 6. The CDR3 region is CAWSLAGGSNEQFF. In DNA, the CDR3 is TGTGCCTGGTCCCTAGCGGGAGGATCCAATGAGCAGTTCTTC.

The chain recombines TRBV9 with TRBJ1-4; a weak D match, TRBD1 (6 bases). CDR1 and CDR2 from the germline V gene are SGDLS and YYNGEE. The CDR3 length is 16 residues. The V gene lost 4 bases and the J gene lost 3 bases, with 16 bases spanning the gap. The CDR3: CASSSTGQSANEKLFF. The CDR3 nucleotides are TGTGCCAGCAGCTCTACAGGGCAATCGGCTAATGAAAAACTGTTTTTT.

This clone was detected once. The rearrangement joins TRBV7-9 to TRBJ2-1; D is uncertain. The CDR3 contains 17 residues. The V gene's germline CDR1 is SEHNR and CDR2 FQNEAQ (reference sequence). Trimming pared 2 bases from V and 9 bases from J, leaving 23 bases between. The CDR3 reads CASSLWREASGNREQFF. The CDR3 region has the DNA TGTGCCAGCAGCTTATGGCGCGAGGCTTCGGGTAATCGTGAGCAGTTCTTC.

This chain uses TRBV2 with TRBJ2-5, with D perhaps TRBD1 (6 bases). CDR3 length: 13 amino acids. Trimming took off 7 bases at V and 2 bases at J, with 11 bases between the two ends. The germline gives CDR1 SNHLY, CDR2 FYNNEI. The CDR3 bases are TGTGCCAGCATCGGACAGATACAAGAGACCCAGTACTTC. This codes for CASIGQIQETQYF.

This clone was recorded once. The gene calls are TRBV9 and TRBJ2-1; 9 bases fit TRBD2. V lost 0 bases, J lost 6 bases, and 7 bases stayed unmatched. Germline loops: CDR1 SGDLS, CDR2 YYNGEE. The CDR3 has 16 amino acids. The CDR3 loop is CASSVGGPGLANEQFF. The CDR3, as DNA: TGTGCCAGCAGCGTAGGCGGCCCGGGACTAGCCAATGAGCAGTTCTTC.

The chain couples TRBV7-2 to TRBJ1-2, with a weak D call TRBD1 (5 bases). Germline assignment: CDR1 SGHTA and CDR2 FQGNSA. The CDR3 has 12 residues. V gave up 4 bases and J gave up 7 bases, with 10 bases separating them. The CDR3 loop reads CASSSDIAGYTF. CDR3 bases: TGTGCCAGCAGCTCGGACATCGCTGGCTACACCTTC.

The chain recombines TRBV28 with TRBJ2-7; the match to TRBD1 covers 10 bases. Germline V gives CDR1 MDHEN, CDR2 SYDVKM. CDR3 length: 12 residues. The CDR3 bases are TGTGCCAGCAGCCCGGGACAGGGGAGCCTGGATGTC. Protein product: CASSPGQGSLDV.

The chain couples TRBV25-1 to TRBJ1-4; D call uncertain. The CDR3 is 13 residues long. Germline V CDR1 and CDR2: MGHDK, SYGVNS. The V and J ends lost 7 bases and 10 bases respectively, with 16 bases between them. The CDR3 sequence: CASTEAGFGKLFF. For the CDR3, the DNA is TGTGCCAGCACCGAGGCCGGCTTCGGAAAACTGTTTTTT.

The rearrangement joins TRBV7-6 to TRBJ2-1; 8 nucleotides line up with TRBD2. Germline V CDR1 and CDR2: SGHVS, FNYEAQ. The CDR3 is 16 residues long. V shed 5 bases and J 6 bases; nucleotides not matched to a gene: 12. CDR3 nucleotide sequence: TGTGCCAGCAGCCAGTCGGGCGCGGGAGGACTCAATGAGCAGTTCTTC. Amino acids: CASSQSGAGGLNEQFF.